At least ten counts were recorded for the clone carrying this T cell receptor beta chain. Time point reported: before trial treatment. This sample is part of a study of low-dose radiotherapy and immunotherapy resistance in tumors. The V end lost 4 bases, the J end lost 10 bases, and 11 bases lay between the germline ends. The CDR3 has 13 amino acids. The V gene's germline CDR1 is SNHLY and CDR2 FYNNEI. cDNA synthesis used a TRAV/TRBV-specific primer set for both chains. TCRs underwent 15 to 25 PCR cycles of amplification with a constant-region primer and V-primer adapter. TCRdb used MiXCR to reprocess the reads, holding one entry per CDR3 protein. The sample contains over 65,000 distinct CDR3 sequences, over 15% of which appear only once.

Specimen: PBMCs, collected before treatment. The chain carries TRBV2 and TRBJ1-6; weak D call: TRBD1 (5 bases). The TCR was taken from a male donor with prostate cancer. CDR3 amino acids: CASSVRWGSPLHF. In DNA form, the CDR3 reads TGTGCCAGCAGTGTCCGGTGGGGCTCACCCCTCCACTTT. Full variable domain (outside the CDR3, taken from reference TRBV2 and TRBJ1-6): EPEVTQTPSHQVTQMGQEVILRCVPISNHLYFYWYRQILGQKVEFLVSFYNNEISEKSEIFDDQFSVERPDGSNFTLKIRSTKLEDSAMYFCASSVRWGSPLHFGNGTRLTVT.